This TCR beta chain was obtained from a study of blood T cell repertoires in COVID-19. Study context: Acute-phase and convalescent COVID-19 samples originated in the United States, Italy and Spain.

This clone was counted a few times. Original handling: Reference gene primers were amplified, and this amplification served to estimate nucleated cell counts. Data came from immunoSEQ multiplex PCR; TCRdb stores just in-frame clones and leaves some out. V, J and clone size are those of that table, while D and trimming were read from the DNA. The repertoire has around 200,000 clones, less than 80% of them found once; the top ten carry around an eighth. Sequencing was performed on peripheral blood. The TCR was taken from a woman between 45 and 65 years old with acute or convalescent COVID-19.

The chain's CDR3 is CASSLGRSGELFF. CDR3 bases: TGTGCCAGCAGCTTAGGACGGAGCGGGGAGCTGTTTTTT. V is TRBV11-3 and J is TRBJ2-2; D not certain. With 1 base removed from V and 7 bases from J, the gap between germline ends came to 7 bases. CDR1 SGHNT and CDR2 YENEEA come from the germline V gene. CDR3 length: 13 residues. Combining the CDR3 with reference TRBV11-3 and TRBJ2-2 gives the whole variable domain EAGVVQSPRYKIIEKKQPVAFWCNPISGHNTLYWYLQNLGQGPELLIRYENEEAVDDSQLPKDRFSAERLKGVDSTLKIQPAELGDSAVYLCASSLGRSGELFFGEGSRLTVL.